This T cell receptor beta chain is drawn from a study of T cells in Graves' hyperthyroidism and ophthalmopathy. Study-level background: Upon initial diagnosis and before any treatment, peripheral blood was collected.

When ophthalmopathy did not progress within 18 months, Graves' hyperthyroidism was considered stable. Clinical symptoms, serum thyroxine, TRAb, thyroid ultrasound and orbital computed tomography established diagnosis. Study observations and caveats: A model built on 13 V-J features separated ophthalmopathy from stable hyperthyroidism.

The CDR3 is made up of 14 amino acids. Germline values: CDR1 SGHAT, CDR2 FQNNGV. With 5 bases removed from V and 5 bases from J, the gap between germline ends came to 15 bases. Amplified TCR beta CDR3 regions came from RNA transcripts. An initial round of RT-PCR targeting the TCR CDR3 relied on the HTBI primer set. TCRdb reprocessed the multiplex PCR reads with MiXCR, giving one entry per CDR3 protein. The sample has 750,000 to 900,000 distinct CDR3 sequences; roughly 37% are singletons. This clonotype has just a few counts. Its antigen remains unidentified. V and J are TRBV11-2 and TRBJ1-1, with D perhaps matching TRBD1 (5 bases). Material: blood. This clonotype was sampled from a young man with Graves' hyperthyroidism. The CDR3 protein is CASSLPRVGTEAFF. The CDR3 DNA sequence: TGTGCCAGCAGCCTACCCAGGGTGGGGACTGAAGCTTTCTTT.